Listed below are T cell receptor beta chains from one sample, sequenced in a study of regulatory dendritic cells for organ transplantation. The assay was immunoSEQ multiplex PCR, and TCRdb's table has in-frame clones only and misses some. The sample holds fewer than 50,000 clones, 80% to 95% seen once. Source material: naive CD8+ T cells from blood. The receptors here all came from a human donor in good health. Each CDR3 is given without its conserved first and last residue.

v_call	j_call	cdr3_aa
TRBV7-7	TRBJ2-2	ASSLRFAGPSNTGELF
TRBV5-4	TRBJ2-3	ASSPGQLTDTQY
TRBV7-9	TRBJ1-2	ASSPTGVGGYT
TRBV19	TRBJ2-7	ASSIDLGSSYEQY
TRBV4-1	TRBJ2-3	ASSQEQTSGRANVQY
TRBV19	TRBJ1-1	ASSPRQGRDTEAF
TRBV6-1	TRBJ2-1	ASTRLAGVNEQF
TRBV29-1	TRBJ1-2	SGLVGGAVGYT
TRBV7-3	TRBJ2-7	ASSLDEGNEQY
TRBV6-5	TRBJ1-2	ASSYGEHYGYT
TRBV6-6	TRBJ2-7	ASSIWGTGPSDEQY
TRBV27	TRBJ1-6	PERGGSPLH
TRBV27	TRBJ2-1	ASSLYRYKEGVNEQF
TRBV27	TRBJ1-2	ASSRDADYGYT
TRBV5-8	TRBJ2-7	ASSLAIAGYRHEQY
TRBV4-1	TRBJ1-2	ASSQDSRGYT
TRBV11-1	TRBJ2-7	ASSLGGRVYEQY
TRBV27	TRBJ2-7	ASSLQPDRPTYEQY
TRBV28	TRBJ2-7	ASRSHRGRAYEQY
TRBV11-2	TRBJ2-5	ASSLGQREYQETQY
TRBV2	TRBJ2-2	ASTNTGELF
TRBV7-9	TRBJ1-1	ASSLDSMNTEAF
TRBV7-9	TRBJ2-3	ASSLSSTDTQY
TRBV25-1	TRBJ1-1	ASSELGMNTEAF
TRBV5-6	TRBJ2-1	ASRSLYSPGTGYNEQF
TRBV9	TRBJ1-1	ASSVEGDTTEAF
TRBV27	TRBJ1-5	ASSLVDNQPQH
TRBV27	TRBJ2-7	ASSLGASSYEQY
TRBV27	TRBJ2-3	ASSLGQPSGDTQY
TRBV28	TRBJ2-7	ASTGYGGASGYEQY
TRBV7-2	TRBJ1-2	ASSLEAGPANYGYT
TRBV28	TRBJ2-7	ASSTTGDSYEQY
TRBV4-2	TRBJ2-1	ARPIPGHCNEQF
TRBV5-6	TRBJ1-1	ASSWGQGLAEAF
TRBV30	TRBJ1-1	AWTGHGTEAF
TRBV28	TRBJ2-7	ASSLSVISYEQY
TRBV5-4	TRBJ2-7	ASSPGQGPYEQY
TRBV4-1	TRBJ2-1	ASSQDPPLAGYYNEQF
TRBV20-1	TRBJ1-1	SALGVEAF
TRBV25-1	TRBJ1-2	ATNAGRANYGYT
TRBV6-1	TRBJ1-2	ASSVLGVGYT
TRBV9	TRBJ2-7	ASSAGAAYEQY
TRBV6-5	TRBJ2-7	ASSYSGSEQY
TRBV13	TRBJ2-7	ASSLEGAFSSYEQY
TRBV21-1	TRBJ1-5	ASSSWADAAHQPQH
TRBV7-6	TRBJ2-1	ATRDPGDDEQF
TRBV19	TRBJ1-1	ASSISPMNTEAF
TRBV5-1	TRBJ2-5	ASSSEPGETQY
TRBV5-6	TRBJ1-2	ASSFLRGTNYGYT
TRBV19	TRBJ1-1	ASSPFAGNRDTEAF
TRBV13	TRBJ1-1	ASSSRGTIMNTEAF
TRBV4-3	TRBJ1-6	ASSRSYKGGNSPLH
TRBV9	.	ASSVDTGNDEQY